This T cell receptor (beta chain) emerged from a study of OX40 agonist ivuxolimab in advanced cancers. At the level of the study: 40% to 50% of patients had received prior checkpoint inhibitor therapy.

Sequencing used immunoSEQ multiplex PCR; TCRdb keeps in-frame clones, though not all of them. Counted here are tens of thousands of clones, almost 95% occurring once; the ten biggest clones make up roughly 2.8%. The CDR3 is 15 amino acids. The ends were cut back, 0 bases at V and 1 base at J, with 8 bases in the middle. The germline V gene encodes CDR1 MNHEY and CDR2 SVGAGI. The clonotype comes from an adult with an advanced solid tumor such as melanoma, head and neck, liver or kidney cancer. The sample consisted of CD4+ or CD8+ T cells sorted from blood, taken in a trial of the OX40 agonist ivuxolimab. The V and J genes are TRBV6-5 and TRBJ2-3; D assignment may be TRBD1 or TRBD2 (5 bases each). The DNA for the CDR3 is TGTGCCAGCAGTTACTCAGGGGACCGCACAGATACGCAGTATTTT. Translated: CASSYSGDRTDTQYF.